The 19 T cell receptor beta chains below were found in one sample sequenced in a study of beta chain features in type 1 diabetes. Study-level points and caveats: Among patients with Type 1 diabetes, TCRB CDR3s were moderately but significantly shorter in every one of the four CD4+ subsets.

Reverse transcription of all isolated RNA meant that expressed TCRB transcripts were sequenced. Method: immunoSEQ multiplex PCR; TCRdb's copy keeps in-frame clones and lacks some. Of around 310,000 clones in the sample, approximately 12% were seen once. Their recognized antigens are unknown. Material: naive CD4+ T cells from blood. The source is a woman aged 18-30 years with type 1 diabetes.

This clone has a handful of counts. The V call is TRBV11-2, the J call TRBJ2-1; TRBD2 aligns across 9 bases. The J segment lost 3 bases and the V segment lost 1 base, leaving 4 bases of the junction unmatched. Germline assignment: CDR1 SGHAT and CDR2 FQNNGV. The CDR3 loop spans 16 amino acids. DNA for the CDR3: TGTGCCAGCAGCTTAGGACTAGCGGCCTTCTACAATGAGCAGTTCTTC. Translated, it gives CASSLGLAAFYNEQFF.

The chain carries TRBV5-4 and TRBJ2-3; 11 nucleotides match TRBD2. This CDR3 is 16 amino acids long. Trimming at V came to 1 base and at J to 0 bases, leaving 1 base not matched to a gene. Germline V gene lookup returns CDR1 SGHNT and CDR2 YYREEE (reference sequence). The CDR3 DNA reads TGTGCCAGCAGCTTGACTAGCGGGGGAAGCACAGATACGCAGTATTTT. As protein: CASSLTSGGSTDTQYF.

This clone appeared a few times. The V call is TRBV5-1, the J call TRBJ2-3, with 8 bases fitting TRBD1. This CDR3 has 15 residues. Germline trimming cut 6 bases from V and 2 bases from J; bases unmatched to any gene: 8. CDR1 is SGHRS, CDR2 YFSETQ, per germline. CDR3 protein: CASNRAGGITDTQYF. CDR3 bases: TGCGCCAGCAATAGAGCAGGGGGCATCACAGATACGCAGTATTTT. Filled out from reference TRBV5-1 and TRBJ2-3, the complete variable domain reads KAGVTQTPRYLIKTRGQQVTLSCSPISGHRSVSWYQQTPGQGLQFLFEYFSETQRNKGNFPGRFSGRQFSNSRSEMNVSTLELGDSALYLCASNRAGGITDTQYFGPGTRLTVL.

This clone was observed a handful of times. The CDR3 nucleotides are TGTGCCAGCAGCTTAGGAGAGGGATTTCAGCCCCAGCATTTT. Its protein product is CASSLGEGFQPQHF. V usage is TRBV7-9 and J usage is TRBJ1-5; unclear D gene. Germline CDR1 SEHNR, CDR2 FQNEAQ (reference sequence). The ends were cut back, 1 base at V and 6 bases at J, with 10 bases in the middle. CDR3 length: 14 amino acids. Filled out from reference TRBV7-9 and TRBJ1-5, the complete variable domain reads DTGVSQNPRHKITKRGQNVTFRCDPISEHNRLYWYRQTLGQGPEFLTYFQNEAQLEKSRLLSDRFSAERPKGSFSTLEIQRTEQGDSAMYLCASSLGEGFQPQHFGDGTRLSIL.

The chain carries TRBV5-1 and TRBJ2-3, with a weak D call TRBD2 (5 bases). Germline CDR1 reads SGHRS; CDR2 reads YFSETQ. V was trimmed by 0 bases and J by 3 bases, leaving 11 bases between them. CDR3 length: 15 amino acids. The DNA for the CDR3 is TGCGCCAGCAGCTTGGGCGGACTCATTACAGATACGCAGTATTTT. It specifies CASSLGGLITDTQYF.

The V and J genes are TRBV6-1 and TRBJ2-5, with a weak D call TRBD2 (7 bases). This CDR3 comprises 13 residues. CDR1 is MNHNS and CDR2 is SASEGT in the germline V gene. The V end was cut by 10 bases, the J end by 4 bases, with 16 bases between. The CDR3, as DNA: TGTGCCACTCGCGGGGGCATGGGAGAGACCCAGTACTTC. It codes for CATRGGMGETQYF.

This clone was picked up a small number of times. This chain uses TRBV29-1 with TRBJ1-1; D remains unclear. Deletions cut 0 bases from V and 1 base from J, with 15 bases between. From germline, CDR1 is SQVTM and CDR2 ANQGSEA. The CDR3 length is 16 residues. CDR3 residues: CSVEDLGRTTNTEAFF. DNA for the CDR3: TGCAGCGTTGAAGATCTTGGCAGGACTACGAACACTGAAGCTTTCTTT. The complete variable domain, with remaining parts taken from reference TRBV29-1 and TRBJ1-1, reads SAVISQKPSRDICQRGTSLTIQCQVDSQVTMMFWYRQQPGQSLTLIATANQGSEATYESGFVIDKFPISRPNLTFSTLTVSNMSPEDSSIYLCSVEDLGRTTNTEAFFGQGTRLTVV.

The chain carries TRBV18 and TRBJ1-2, with 12 bases aligning to TRBD1. With V trimmed by 2 bases and J by 8 bases, 6 bases remained unmatched. Germline assignment: CDR1 KGHSH and CDR2 LQKENI. This CDR3 spans 15 amino acids. In nucleotides, the CDR3 is TGTGCCAGCTCACCAGTGGGACAGGGGGCAAGGGGCTACACCTTC. It specifies CASSPVGQGARGYTF.

The chain is built from TRBV19 and TRBJ2-1; 10 positions match TRBD2. V was pared by 4 bases and J by 3 bases, with 3 bases of the junction left unmatched. The CDR3 is 15 residues long. CDR1 and CDR2 from the germline V gene are LNHDA and SQIVND (reference sequence). This chain's CDR3 is CASSSTSGNYNEQFF. CDR3 sequence (DNA): TGTGCCAGTAGTAGTACTAGCGGGAACTACAATGAGCAGTTCTTC.

This clone has more than one count but fewer than ten. V usage is TRBV15 and J usage is TRBJ1-1; tentative D call: TRBD1 (6 bases). V lost 2 bases, J lost 7 bases, and 8 bases lay in between. The CDR3 has 12 amino acids. Germline CDR1 reads LNHNV; CDR2 reads YYDKDF (reference sequence). The chain's CDR3 is CATSRLQGEAFF. CDR3 DNA sequence: TGTGCCACCAGCAGACTACAGGGTGAAGCTTTCTTT.

This clone occurred many times. CDR3 protein: CASSRDRGEQYV. In DNA, the CDR3 is TGTGCCAGCAGCCGGGACAGGGGCGAGCAGTACGTC. This chain joins TRBV11-2 and TRBJ2-7, with 10 nucleotides matching TRBD1. V trimming: 5 bases; J trimming: 6 bases; junction bases outside the gene matches: 1. This CDR3 region has 12 residues. Germline values: CDR1 SGHAT, CDR2 FQNNGV.

The rearrangement joins TRBV30 to TRBJ2-1; D is perhaps TRBD2 (6 bases). The germline V gene has CDR1 GTSNPN and CDR2 SVGIG (reference sequence). V lost 3 bases, J lost 7 bases, and 16 bases lay in between. CDR3 length: 14 amino acids. The chain's CDR3 is CAWREWSGGNEQFF. The CDR3 bases are TGTGCCTGGAGGGAGTGGAGTGGGGGGAATGAGCAGTTCTTC.

The rearrangement uses TRBV28 and TRBJ2-7, with a weak D call TRBD1 (5 bases). V was shortened by 3 bases and J by 6 bases, with 21 bases between the two germline ends. The V gene's germline CDR1 is MDHEN and CDR2 SYDVKM. This CDR3 is built from 16 residues. The CDR3 protein is CASSFVRTPQGCEQYV. The CDR3 DNA sequence: TGTGCCAGCAGTTTTGTAAGGACACCCCAGGGTTGCGAGCAGTACGTC.

CDR3 sequence: CASSESRGLDTQYF. The CDR3 region has the DNA TGCGCCAGCAGTGAGTCGAGAGGTTTAGATACGCAGTATTTT. V and J are TRBV10-1 and TRBJ2-3; no clear D gene. Germline CDR1 WNHNN, CDR2 SYGVQD (reference sequence). The CDR3 runs to 14 residues. V dropped 0 bases and J dropped 5 bases, with 9 bases sitting between them.

DNA of the CDR3: TGTGCCAGCAGTTACTACGCGGGAGGGCCGTCGGAGTTCTTC. Amino acids: CASSYYAGGPSEFF. This sequence joins TRBV6-5 and TRBJ2-1, with TRBD2 matching over 9 bases. Germline values: CDR1 MNHEY, CDR2 SVGAGI. The V segment lost 1 base and the J segment 14 bases; nucleotides outside the gene matches: 9. The CDR3 is 14 residues long.

The V and J genes are TRBV7-9 and TRBJ2-3; TRBD2 matches at 11 bases. This CDR3 region has 17 residues. Trimming removed 4 bases from V and 0 bases from J; junction bases left unmatched: 6. CDR1 and CDR2 from the germline V gene are SEHNR and FQNEAQ (reference sequence). The CDR3 here is CASSYYWTSGSTDTQYF. CDR3 coding DNA: TGTGCCAGCAGCTACTACTGGACTAGCGGGAGCACAGATACGCAGTATTTT.

This clone was observed many times. The chain employs TRBV30 and TRBJ2-5, with D possibly being TRBD2 (5 bases). The V and J ends lost 2 bases and 5 bases respectively, with 9 bases between them. This CDR3 comprises 12 residues. CDR1 is GTSNPN and CDR2 is SVGIG in the germline V gene (reference sequence). The CDR3 is CAWSFVAETQYF. The CDR3 nucleotides read TGTGCCTGGAGTTTTGTAGCGGAGACCCAGTACTTC.

The rearrangement joins TRBV5-1 to TRBJ2-6; no clear D. The CDR3 extends over 14 amino acids. Germline loops: CDR1 SGHRS, CDR2 YFSETQ. The V gene lost 5 bases and the J gene lost 0 bases, with 6 bases spanning the gap. CDR3 sequence: CASRADSGANVLTF. CDR3 DNA sequence: TGCGCCAGCAGGGCCGACTCTGGGGCCAACGTCCTGACTTTC. The whole variable domain, remainder taken from reference TRBV5-1 and TRBJ2-6, is KAGVTQTPRYLIKTRGQQVTLSCSPISGHRSVSWYQQTPGQGLQFLFEYFSETQRNKGNFPGRFSGRQFSNSRSEMNVSTLELGDSALYLCASRADSGANVLTFGAGSRLTVL.

V gene TRBV30 combines with J gene TRBJ2-5, with 7 positions matching TRBD1. CDR1 is GTSNPN and CDR2 is SVGIG in the germline V gene (reference sequence). After removal of 0 bases from V and 4 bases from J, the junction contained 5 bases not matched to a gene. This CDR3 has 14 amino acids. The CDR3 reads CAWSVQQGRETQYF. In DNA form, the CDR3 reads TGTGCCTGGAGTGTACAACAGGGGAGAGAGACCCAGTACTTC.